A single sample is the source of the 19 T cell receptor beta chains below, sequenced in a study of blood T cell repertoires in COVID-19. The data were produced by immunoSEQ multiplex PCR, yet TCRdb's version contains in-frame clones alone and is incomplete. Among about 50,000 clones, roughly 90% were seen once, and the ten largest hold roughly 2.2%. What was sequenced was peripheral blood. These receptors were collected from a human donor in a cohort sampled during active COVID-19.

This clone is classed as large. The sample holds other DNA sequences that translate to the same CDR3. The CDR3: CASSFYPGELFF. The DNA for the CDR3 is TGTGCCAGCAGTTTTTATCCCGGGGAGCTGTTTTTT. V usage is TRBV12-3 or TRBV12-4 and J usage is TRBJ2-2; no clear D. Between the trimmed V and J ends, which lost 3 bases and 6 bases, there was a span of 5 bases. The CDR3 loop spans 12 amino acids.

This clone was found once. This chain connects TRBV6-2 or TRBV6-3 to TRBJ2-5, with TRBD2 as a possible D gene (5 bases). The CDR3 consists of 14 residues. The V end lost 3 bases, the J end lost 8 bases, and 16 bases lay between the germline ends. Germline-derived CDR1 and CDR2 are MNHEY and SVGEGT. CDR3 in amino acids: CASSYIRGVTTQYF. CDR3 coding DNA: TGTGCCAGCAGTTATATCCGGGGTGTGACAACCCAGTACTTC.

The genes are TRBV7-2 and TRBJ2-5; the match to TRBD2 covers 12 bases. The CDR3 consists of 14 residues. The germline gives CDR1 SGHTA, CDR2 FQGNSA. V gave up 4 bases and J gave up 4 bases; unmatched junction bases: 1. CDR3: CASSSSGGGETQYF. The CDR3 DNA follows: TGTGCCAGCAGCTCTAGCGGGGGGGGAGAGACCCAGTACTTC.

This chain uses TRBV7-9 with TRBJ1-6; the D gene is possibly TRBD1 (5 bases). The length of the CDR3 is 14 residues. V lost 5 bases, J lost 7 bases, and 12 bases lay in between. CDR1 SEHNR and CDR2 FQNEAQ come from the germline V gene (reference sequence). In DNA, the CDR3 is TGTGCCAGCAGCGCGCAGGGTGGAAATTCACCCCTCCACTTT. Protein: CASSAQGGNSPLHF.

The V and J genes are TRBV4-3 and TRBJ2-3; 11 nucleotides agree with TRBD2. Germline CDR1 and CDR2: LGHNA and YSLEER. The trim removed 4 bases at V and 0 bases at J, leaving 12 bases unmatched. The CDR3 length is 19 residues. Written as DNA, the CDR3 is TGCGCCAGCAGCCCCTGGGGTACTAGCGGGAGTACTAGCACAGATACGCAGTATTTT. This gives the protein CASSPWGTSGSTSTDTQYF.

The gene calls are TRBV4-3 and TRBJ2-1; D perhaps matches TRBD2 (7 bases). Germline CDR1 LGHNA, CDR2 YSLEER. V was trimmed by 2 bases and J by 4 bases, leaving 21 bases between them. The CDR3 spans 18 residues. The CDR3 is CASSQTLLGGGLYNEQFF. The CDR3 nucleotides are TGCGCCAGCAGCCAAACCCTCCTCGGCGGGGGCCTTTACAATGAGCAGTTCTTC.

CDR3 in amino acids: CASNRNRGLDEKLFF. CDR3 bases: TGTGCCAGTAACCGGAACAGGGGGCTTGATGAAAAACTGTTTTTT. The J gene is TRBJ1-4, the V gene TRBV19, with TRBD1 matching over 9 bases. The ends lost 7 bases at V and 6 bases at J; junction bases unmatched: 9. CDR3 size: 15 residues. From germline, CDR1 is LNHDA and CDR2 SQIVND (reference sequence).

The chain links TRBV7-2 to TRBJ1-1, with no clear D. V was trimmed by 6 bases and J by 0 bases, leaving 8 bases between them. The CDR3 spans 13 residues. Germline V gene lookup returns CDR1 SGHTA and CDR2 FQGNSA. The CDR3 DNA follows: TGTGCCAGCAGGGAAACAGTGAACACTGAAGCTTTCTTT. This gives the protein CASRETVNTEAFF.

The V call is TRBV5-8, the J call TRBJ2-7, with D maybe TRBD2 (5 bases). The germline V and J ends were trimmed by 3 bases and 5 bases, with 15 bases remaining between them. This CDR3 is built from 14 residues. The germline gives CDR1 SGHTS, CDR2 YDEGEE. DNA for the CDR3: TGTGCCAGCAGCTCGCGGGCCGCGAGCCACGAGCAGTACTTC. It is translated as CASSSRAASHEQYF.

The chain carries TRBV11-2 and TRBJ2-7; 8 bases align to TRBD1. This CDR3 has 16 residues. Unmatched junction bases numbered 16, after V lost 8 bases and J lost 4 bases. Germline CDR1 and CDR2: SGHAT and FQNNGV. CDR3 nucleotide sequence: TGTGCCAGCCGGTCCTATTCAGGGGGCGGTTTGTACGAGCAGTACTTC. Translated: CASRSYSGGGLYEQYF.

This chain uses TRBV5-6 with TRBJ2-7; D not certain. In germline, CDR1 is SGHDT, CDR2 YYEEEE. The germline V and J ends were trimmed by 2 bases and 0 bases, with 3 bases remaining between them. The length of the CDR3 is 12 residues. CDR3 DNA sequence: TGTGCCAGCAGCTTCTCCTCCTACGAGCAGTACTTC. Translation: CASSFSSYEQYF.

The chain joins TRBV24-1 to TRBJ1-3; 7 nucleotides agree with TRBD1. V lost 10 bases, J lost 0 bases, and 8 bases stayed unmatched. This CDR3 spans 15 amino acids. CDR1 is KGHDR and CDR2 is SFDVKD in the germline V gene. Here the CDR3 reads CATEQGSRSGNTIYF. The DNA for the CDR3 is TGTGCCACGGAACAGGGGTCCCGCTCTGGAAACACCATATATTTT.

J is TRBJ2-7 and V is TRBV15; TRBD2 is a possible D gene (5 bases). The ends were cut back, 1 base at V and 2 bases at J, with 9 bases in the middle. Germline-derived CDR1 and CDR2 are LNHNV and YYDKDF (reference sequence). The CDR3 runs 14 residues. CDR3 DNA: TGTGCCACCAGCAGAGGTAGAGGGCCCTACGAGCAGTACTTC. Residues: CATSRGRGPYEQYF.

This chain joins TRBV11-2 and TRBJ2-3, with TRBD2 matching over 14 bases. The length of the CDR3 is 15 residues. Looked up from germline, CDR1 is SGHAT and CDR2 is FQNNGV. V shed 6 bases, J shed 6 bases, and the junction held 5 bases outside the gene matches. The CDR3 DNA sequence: TGTGCCAGCAGTGGACTAGCGGGAGGTGGTGATACGCAGTATTTT. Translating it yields CASSGLAGGGDTQYF.

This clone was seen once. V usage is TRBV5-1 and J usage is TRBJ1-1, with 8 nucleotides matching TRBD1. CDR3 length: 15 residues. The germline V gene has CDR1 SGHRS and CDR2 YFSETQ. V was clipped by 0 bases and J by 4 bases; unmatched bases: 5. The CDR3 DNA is TGCGCCAGCAGCTTGGGCAGGGGGCTCAGCACTGAAGCTTTCTTT. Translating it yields CASSLGRGLSTEAFF.

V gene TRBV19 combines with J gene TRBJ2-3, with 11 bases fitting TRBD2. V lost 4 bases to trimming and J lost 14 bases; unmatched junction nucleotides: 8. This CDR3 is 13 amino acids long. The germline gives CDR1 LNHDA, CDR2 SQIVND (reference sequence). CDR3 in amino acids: CASSRTSGSVWYF. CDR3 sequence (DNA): TGTGCCAGTAGTAGGACTAGCGGGTCGGTCTGGTATTTT. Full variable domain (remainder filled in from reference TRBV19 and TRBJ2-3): DGGITQSPKYLFRKEGQNVTLSCEQNLNHDAMYWYRQDPGQGLRLIYYSQIVNDFQKGDIAEGYSVSREKKESFPLTVTSAQKNPTAFYLCASSRTSGSVWYFGPGTRLTVL.

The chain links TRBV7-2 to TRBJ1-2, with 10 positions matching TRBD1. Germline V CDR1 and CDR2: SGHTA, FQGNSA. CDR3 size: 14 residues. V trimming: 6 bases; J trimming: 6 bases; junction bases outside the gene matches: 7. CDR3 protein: CASSGFDRGHGYTF. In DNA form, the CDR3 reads TGTGCCAGCAGTGGATTCGACAGGGGGCATGGCTACACCTTC.

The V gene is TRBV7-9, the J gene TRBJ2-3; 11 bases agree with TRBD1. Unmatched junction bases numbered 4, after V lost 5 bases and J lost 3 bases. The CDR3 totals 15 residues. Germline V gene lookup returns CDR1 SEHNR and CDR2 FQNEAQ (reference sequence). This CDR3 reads CASSQDRGLTDTQYF. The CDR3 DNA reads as TGTGCCAGCAGCCAGGACAGGGGGCTAACAGATACGCAGTATTTT.

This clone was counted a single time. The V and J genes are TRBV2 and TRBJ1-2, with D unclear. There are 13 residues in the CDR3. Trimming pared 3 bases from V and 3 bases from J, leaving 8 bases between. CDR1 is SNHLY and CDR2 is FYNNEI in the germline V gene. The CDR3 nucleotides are TGTGCCAGCAGTGACAATCCAGACTATGGCTACACCTTC. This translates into CASSDNPDYGYTF.